The subject of this entry is one T cell receptor beta chain. Its antigen is not yet known. One base away there is no much larger clone; base qualities are not given. According to the study, the label for this sample's treatment or condition signals: roughly 19 received Ad26.COV2.S at low or high dose, single or two shots; five or six received placebo; per-sample allocation not given. Repertoires of vaccine and placebo recipients were sequenced from samples taken on day 63 after the first injection. In Cohort 1b, about two dozen adults aged 18-55 years were enrolled at a single site in Boston, USA, between 29 July and 7 August 2020. Ad26.COV2.S was a replication-incompetent adenovirus type 26 vector expressing a prefusion-stabilized SARS-CoV-2 spike protein from the original Wuhan strain. CDR1 and CDR2 were assigned from the germline V gene as KGHDR and SFDVKD. The CDR3 covers 15 residues, taking in both the cysteine and the phenylalanine. The kept DNA is CDR3 alone, 45 bases in frame from the first base. V is shortened by 6 bases, J by 1 base, and the region joining them spans 14 bases.

This entry comes from a study of Ad26.COV2.S vaccination and SARS-CoV-2 variants (dated by TCRdb to about 2021). With respect to the entire study: Vaccine-arm donors were drawn from COV1001, a multicentre, randomized, double-blind, placebo-controlled phase I-IIa trial of Ad26.COV2.S in healthy adults. Participants in the trial were split at random into five groups of five each, receiving low-dose or high-dose Ad26.COV2.S once or twice, or else placebo on both occasions. TCRbeta repertoire sequencing served as the tool for gauging how specific and how broad the SARS-CoV-2-reactive T cell receptors were following Ad26.COV2.S vaccination. Ad26.COV2.S was administered intramuscularly at 5 x 10^10 or 1 x 10^11 viral particles, either as a single shot or as two shots given 56 days apart. Investigators remained blinded to trial group allocation during experiments and outcome assessment. A total of around 32 samples were included in the TCR-sequenced set, comprising about 20 Ad26.COV2.S vaccine recipients, 5 placebo recipients and 8 SARS-CoV-2 convalescent individuals.

TCRbeta CDR3 regions were sequenced with the immunoSEQ Assay. After extraction, genomic DNA underwent amplification by bias-controlled multiplex PCR, followed by high-throughput sequencing. The authors processed their data as follows. To quantify the absolute abundance of every unique TCRbeta CDR3 region, sequences were collapsed and filtered. T cell fraction was estimated by normalizing TCRbeta template counts to usable DNA, with usable DNA measured through amplification of reference genes found in all nucleated cells. Repertoire TCRs were annotated as SARS-CoV-2-specific by exact matching of V gene, CDR3 amino acid sequence and J gene to a known reactive TCR set. The reference SARS-CoV-2 TCR set was derived from MIRA and filtered for enrichment in COVID-19-positive ImmuneCODE repertoires, a step that removed public or cross-reactive TCRs. Using the MIRA antigens, annotated TCRs were further analysed by specific ORF or by position within an ORF. Breadth was defined as the number of annotated unique rearrangements divided by the total number of unique productive rearrangements, and depth was defined as the summed frequency of the annotated unique rearrangements. TCR breadth was compared between groups using two-sided Wilcoxon rank-sum tests. TCRdb took this table from immuneACCESS and kept in-frame rearrangements with V and J called. Such tables lack part of the clones; where checked against another copy, unresolved V genes explain under half of the gap, and the rest is unexplained. That table supplies the V and J calls and clone size; D and trimming were determined from the DNA. The table for this sample lists 500,000 or so clones; approximately 92% of them were counted only once. The top ten constitute over 2% of the sample.

General conclusions and limits of the study: Comparing responses between vaccine doses or regimens was not something the study was powered to do. After vaccination, spike-specific CD8+ and CD4+ T cell responses were reported to show substantial breadth. According to the authors, total T cell responses may have been underestimated by the TCR breadth and depth analyses. Vaccine and placebo recipients had similar non-spike TCR breadth, a finding consistent with the vaccine containing only spike. Spike-specific TCR breadth was higher in Ad26.COV2.S recipients than in placebo recipients (P = 0.0014).

Sequenced here: peripheral blood, sampled in a trial of Ad26.COV2.S vaccine versus placebo. The chain was built from TRBV24-1 and TRBJ1-2; no D gene can be assigned with confidence. This TCR was recovered from a person between 18 and 60 years old who received the Ad26.COV2.S COVID-19 vaccine or a placebo. The DNA sequence follows: TGTGCCACCAGTTCGGCCGAGGATTATAACTATGGCTACACCTTC. The encoded protein is CATSSAEDYNYGYTF.